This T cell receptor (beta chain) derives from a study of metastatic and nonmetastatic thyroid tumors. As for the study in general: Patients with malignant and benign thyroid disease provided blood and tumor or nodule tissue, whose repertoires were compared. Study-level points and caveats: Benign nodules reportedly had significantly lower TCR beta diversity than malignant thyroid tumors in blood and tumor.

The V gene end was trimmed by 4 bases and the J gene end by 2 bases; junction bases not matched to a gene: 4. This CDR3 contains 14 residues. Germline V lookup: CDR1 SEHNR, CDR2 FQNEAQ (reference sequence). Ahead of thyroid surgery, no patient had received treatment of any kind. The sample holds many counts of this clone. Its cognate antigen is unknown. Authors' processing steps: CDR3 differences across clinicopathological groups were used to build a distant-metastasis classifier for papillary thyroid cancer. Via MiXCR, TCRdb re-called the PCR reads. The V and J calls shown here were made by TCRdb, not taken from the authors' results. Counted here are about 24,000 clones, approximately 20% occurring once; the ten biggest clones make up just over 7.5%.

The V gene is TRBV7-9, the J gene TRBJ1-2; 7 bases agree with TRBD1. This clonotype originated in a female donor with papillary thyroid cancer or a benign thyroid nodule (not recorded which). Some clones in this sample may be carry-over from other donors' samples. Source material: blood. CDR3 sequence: CASSSGTVNYGYTF. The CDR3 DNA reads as TGTGCCAGCAGCTCTGGGACAGTGAACTATGGCTACACCTTC.